This passage covers 15 T cell receptor beta chains from one sample sequenced in a study of CD8+ T cells in alopecia areata. As to treatment: oral pan-JAK inhibitor, 5-10 mg twice daily. RNA extraction and reverse transcription yielded cDNA as sequencing template. The data were produced by immunoSEQ multiplex PCR, yet TCRdb's version contains in-frame clones alone and is incomplete. The sample gives about 180,000 clones, roughly 50% of which show up once; roughly 16% is in the top ten. The sample consisted of CD4+ T cells sorted from blood, taken at approximately week 56, from a patient treated with tofacitinib. These receptors all stem from a human donor with alopecia areata.

This clone appeared a single time. V usage is TRBV15 and J usage is TRBJ1-6, with D uncertain. Germline assignment: CDR1 LNHNV and CDR2 YYDKDF (reference sequence). The CDR3 totals 13 residues. Trimming pared 1 base from V and 8 bases from J, leaving 6 bases between. CDR3 protein: CATSRAPDSPLHF. For the CDR3, the DNA is TGTGCCACCAGCAGAGCTCCAGATTCACCCCTCCACTTT.

This clone turned up a few times. The J gene is TRBJ1-5, the V gene TRBV6-6, with D hard to call. The germline V and J ends were trimmed by 6 bases and 6 bases, with 18 bases remaining between them. The CDR3 length is 15 residues. In germline, CDR1 is MNHNY, CDR2 SVGAGI (reference sequence). Here the CDR3 DNA reads TGTGCCAGCAGCCGTACGTGGGGAGGAGGTCAGCCCCAGCATTTT. Amino acids: CASSRTWGGGQPQHF.

This clone was seen just once. The chain has TRBV18 and TRBJ2-5; D gene uncertain. Trimming cost V 6 bases and J 0 bases, with 5 bases left between them. Germline V gives CDR1 KGHSH, CDR2 LQKENI. The CDR3 consists of 12 residues. DNA of the CDR3: TGTGCCAGCTCCCTGTACCAAGAGACCCAGTACTTC. Amino acids: CASSLYQETQYF. The variable domain in full, with the rest retrieved from reference TRBV18 and TRBJ2-5, is NAGVMQNPRHLVRRRGQEARLRCSPMKGHSHVYWYRQLPEEGLKFMVYLQKENIIDESGMPKERFSAEFPKEGPSILRIQQVVRGDSAAYFCASSLYQETQYFGPGTRLLVL.

This clone was seen a single time. The V and J genes are TRBV15 and TRBJ1-6; D may be TRBD1 (5 bases). Germline values: CDR1 LNHNV, CDR2 YYDKDF (reference sequence). Deletions cut 5 bases from V and 6 bases from J, with 11 bases between. There are 14 residues in the CDR3. The CDR3 nucleotides read TGTGCCACCAGCTCCCGGGGCGTTAATTCACCCCTCCACTTT. This sequence encodes CATSSRGVNSPLHF.

This rearrangement joins TRBV9 to TRBJ2-7; D is ambiguous. CDR3 size: 14 residues. V was clipped by 4 bases and J by 1 base, with 12 bases between them. Germline V CDR1 and CDR2: SGDLS, YYNGEE. The CDR3 nucleotides are TGTGCCAGCAGCCTCCACTTCTCTTCCTACGAGCAGTACTTC. This translates into CASSLHFSSYEQYF.

V and J are TRBV4-1 and TRBJ1-1, with 7 nucleotides matching TRBD1. The V segment lost 0 bases and the J segment 4 bases; nucleotides outside the gene matches: 5. The CDR3 sequence is 15 residues long. Germline CDR1 and CDR2: MGHRA and YSYEKL. The CDR3 DNA is TGCGCCAGCAGCCAAGATCAGACAGGGTTCACTGAAGCTTTCTTT. As protein: CASSQDQTGFTEAFF.

The chain couples TRBV29-1 to TRBJ2-3, with 9 nucleotides matching TRBD2. Germline CDR1 is SQVTM and CDR2 is ANQGSEA. This CDR3 contains 15 residues. Losses at the gene ends were 6 bases for V and 5 bases for J; bases not matched to a gene: 12. CDR3: CSVDSGGGAGDTQYF. CDR3 coding DNA: TGCAGCGTAGATTCCGGCGGGGGGGCCGGAGATACGCAGTATTTT.

CDR3 region: CASSNQGIRSPLHF. Written as DNA, the CDR3 is TGTGCCAGCAGTAATCAGGGGATTCGATCACCCCTCCACTTT. The chain uses TRBV27 and TRBJ1-6, with D perhaps matching TRBD1 (6 bases). Trimming stripped 5 bases from V and 10 bases from J, with 15 bases between. Germline loops: CDR1 MNHEY, CDR2 SMNVEV (reference sequence). The CDR3 covers 14 residues.

The chain recombines TRBV5-6 with TRBJ2-1; 8 bases map to TRBD1. V shed 3 bases, J shed 2 bases, and the junction held 1 base outside the gene matches. The CDR3 sequence is 14 residues long. Per the germline V gene, CDR1 is SGHDT and CDR2 is YYEEEE. DNA of the CDR3: TGTGCCAGCAGCTCGGGACAGGCCTACAATGAGCAGTTCTTC. Translated: CASSSGQAYNEQFF.

This chain links TRBV28 with TRBJ1-2; TRBD1 might be the D (6 bases). Trimming stripped 5 bases from V and 7 bases from J, with 11 bases between. Germline V gene data show CDR1 as MDHEN and CDR2 as SYDVKM. This CDR3 comprises 12 residues. CDR3 in amino acids: CASSGNRAGYTF. Written as DNA, the CDR3 is TGTGCCAGCAGTGGAAACAGGGCTGGCTACACCTTC.

The chain combines TRBV19 with TRBJ1-5, with TRBD1 matching over 9 bases. This CDR3 is built from 13 residues. The junction had 4 bases not matched to a gene; V was cut back by 6 bases and J by 7 bases. CDR1 is LNHDA and CDR2 is SQIVND in the germline V gene (reference sequence). CDR3 sequence: CASRDRGEQPQHF. The CDR3 DNA is TGTGCCAGTAGGGACAGGGGAGAGCAGCCCCAGCATTTT.

This chain joins TRBV30 and TRBJ1-1; weak D call: TRBD1 (6 bases). The germline V and J ends were trimmed by 1 base and 3 bases, with 9 bases remaining between them. Germline-derived CDR1 and CDR2 are GTSNPN and SVGIG (reference sequence). This CDR3 is 13 amino acids long. CDR3 sequence reads: CAWSDQGYTEAFF. The CDR3 coding sequence is TGTGCCTGGAGTGATCAGGGGTACACTGAAGCTTTCTTT.

This clone showed up just a few times. This chain connects TRBV6-5 to TRBJ2-3; D is ambiguous. The germline V gene has CDR1 MNHEY and CDR2 SVGAGI. The CDR3 extends over 13 amino acids. Trimming cost V 4 bases and J 6 bases, with 11 bases left between them. CDR3 in amino acids: CASSSYKEDTQYF. CDR3 in DNA: TGTGCCAGCAGTTCCTACAAGGAGGATACGCAGTATTTT.

The rearrangement links TRBV6-6 to TRBJ1-5; 8 bases match TRBD1. There are 16 residues in the CDR3. Germline loops: CDR1 MNHNY, CDR2 SVGAGI (reference sequence). The V gene end was trimmed by 10 bases and the J gene end by 0 bases; junction bases not matched to a gene: 11. CDR3 amino acids: CATMDRVASSNQPQHF. As DNA, the CDR3 is TGTGCCACGATGGACAGGGTGGCCAGTAGCAATCAGCCCCAGCATTTT.

The V gene is TRBV7-2, the J gene TRBJ1-2, with D unclear. Germline assignment: CDR1 SGHTA and CDR2 FQGNSA. Trimming pared 2 bases from V and 6 bases from J, leaving 7 bases between. The CDR3 is 12 residues long. The CDR3 DNA reads as TGTGCCAGCAGCTTAAACCGGAATGGCTACACCTTC. It is translated as CASSLNRNGYTF.